This passage covers 20 T cell receptor beta chains from one sample sequenced in a study of T cell repertoires in cytomegalovirus infection. These receptors lack a known antigen. MiXCR was run by TCRdb on the reads, yielding one entry per CDR3 protein. This sample yields approximately 730,000 distinct CDR3 sequences, of which almost 30% are seen a single time; under 15% belongs to the top ten. The specimen was cultured CD8+ T cells from PBMCs, collected from culture after CMV antigen stimulation. These receptors were taken from a human donor in good health (CMV status not recorded). Some clones in this sample may be carry-over from other donors' samples.

This clonotype was detected ten times or more. The V gene is TRBV7-2, the J gene TRBJ2-1, with D possibly being TRBD2 (6 bases). Trimming pared 0 bases from V and 8 bases from J, leaving 14 bases between. The CDR3 has 15 residues. Germline V lookup: CDR1 SGHTA, CDR2 FQGNSA. For the CDR3, the DNA is TGTGCCAGCAGCTTAGCGGGGGGTTACGTTGATGAGCAGTTCTTC. This gives the protein CASSLAGGYVDEQFF.

This clonotype was seen only a few times. This sequence joins TRBV4-1 and TRBJ1-1, with D possibly being TRBD1 (6 bases). Germline V lookup: CDR1 MGHRA, CDR2 YSYEKL. There are 17 residues in the CDR3. V was cut by 3 bases and J by 6 bases, with 23 bases left in between. The DNA of the CDR3 is TGCGCCAGCAGCCAGGGAACAGGGTGGCAGCAGGGACCTGAAGCTTTCTTT. This translates into CASSQGTGWQQGPEAFF.

The V gene is TRBV4-3, the J gene TRBJ2-1; TRBD2 matches at 10 bases. J gave up 7 bases and V 6 bases, and 6 bases lay outside the gene matches. The CDR3 consists of 14 residues. Per germline, CDR1 LGHNA and CDR2 YSLEER. CDR3 sequence: CASSTSGVGNEQFF. The CDR3 nucleotides are TGCGCCAGCAGTACTAGCGGGGTCGGGAATGAGCAGTTCTTC.

The rearrangement links TRBV27 to TRBJ2-7, with 8 bases matching TRBD1. After removal of 8 bases from V and 3 bases from J, the junction contained 6 bases not matched to a gene. The V gene's germline CDR1 is MNHEY and CDR2 SMNVEV (reference sequence). The CDR3 extends over 13 amino acids. CDR3 coding DNA: TGTGCCAGCTCCCGGACAGGGAACTACGAGCAGTACTTC. Its translation: CASSRTGNYEQYF.

The V gene is TRBV6-2 or TRBV6-3, the J gene TRBJ2-1; D is possibly TRBD1 (6 bases). Per germline, CDR1 MNHEY and CDR2 SVGEGT. V was cut by 0 bases and J by 5 bases, with 14 bases left in between. CDR3 size: 16 residues. The CDR3, as DNA: TGTGCCAGCAGTTACTCAATACAGGGTCTAAACAATGAGCAGTTCTTC. Its translation is CASSYSIQGLNNEQFF.

This clonotype was seen ten or more times. The V and J genes are TRBV7-2 and TRBJ2-1, with D possibly TRBD2 on 5 matching bases. With 2 bases removed from V and 3 bases from J, the gap between germline ends came to 20 bases. This CDR3 contains 18 residues. Germline V gene data show CDR1 as SGHTA and CDR2 as FQGNSA. The CDR3 sequence is CASSLFQLGVSRYNEQFF. CDR3 in DNA: TGTGCCAGCAGCTTATTTCAACTGGGAGTTTCACGCTACAATGAGCAGTTCTTC.

This clonotype was observed a handful of times. V usage is TRBV7-9 and J usage is TRBJ2-2, with D perhaps TRBD2 (5 bases). V lost 5 bases and J 9 bases, leaving 10 bases between the germline ends. CDR3 length equals 12 residues. CDR1 and CDR2 from the germline V gene are SEHNR and FQNEAQ (reference sequence). The CDR3 protein is CASSLGARELFF. DNA of the CDR3: TGTGCCAGCAGCCTGGGAGCGCGGGAGCTGTTTTTT.

This clonotype was counted between two and nine times. The chain employs TRBV5-4 and TRBJ1-2; D perhaps matches TRBD1 (5 bases). CDR3 length equals 14 residues. The germline V gene has CDR1 SGHNT and CDR2 YYREEE (reference sequence). The V end was cut by 0 bases, the J end by 8 bases, with 14 bases between. The CDR3, as DNA: TGTGCCAGCAGCTTGGCCAACGGGGGAGGCGGCTACACCTTC. Amino acids: CASSLANGGGGYTF.

The chain combines TRBV6-6 with TRBJ2-5, with 7 bases that match TRBD1. Germline lookup yields CDR1 MNHNY and CDR2 SVGAGI (reference sequence). The CDR3 is 15 amino acids. The ends lost 1 base at V and 5 bases at J; junction bases unmatched: 7. The DNA of the CDR3 is TGTGCCAGCAGTTACTTGGGACAGAGCAGGGAGACCCAGTACTTC. Protein sequence: CASSYLGQSRETQYF.

The V gene is TRBV19, the J gene TRBJ2-7; D could derive from TRBD1 or TRBD2 (5 bases each). V shed 9 bases and J shed 2 bases, with 11 bases lying between them. Germline lookup yields CDR1 LNHDA and CDR2 SQIVND (reference sequence). This CDR3 is 12 amino acids long. This CDR3 reads CASWDGTYEQYF. In nucleotides, the CDR3 is TGTGCCAGCTGGGACGGAACCTACGAGCAGTACTTC.

This clonotype was seen more than once but under ten times. The chain joins TRBV14 to TRBJ1-4; 7 positions agree with TRBD1. This CDR3 comprises 16 residues. J gave up 1 base and V 6 bases, and 8 bases lay outside the gene matches. Germline CDR1 reads SGHDN; CDR2 reads FVKESK. The CDR3 sequence is CASSRGHRGTNEKLFF. DNA of the CDR3: TGTGCCAGCAGTCGGGGCCACAGGGGAACTAATGAAAAACTGTTTTTT. Combining the CDR3 with reference TRBV14 and TRBJ1-4 gives the whole variable domain EAGVTQFPSHSVIEKGQTVTLRCDPISGHDNLYWYRRVMGKEIKFLLHFVKESKQDESGMPNNRFLAERTGGTYSTLKVQPAELEDSGVYFCASSRGHRGTNEKLFFGSGTQLSVL.

This clonotype has only a few counts. The chain has TRBV7-9 and TRBJ1-2; TRBD1 agrees at 9 bases. In germline, CDR1 is SEHNR, CDR2 FQNEAQ (reference sequence). V lost 0 bases, J lost 6 bases, and 8 bases stayed unmatched. The CDR3 contains 16 residues. The CDR3 DNA is TGTGCCAGCAGCTTAGCGCCGGGACAGGGCTTTGATGGCTACACCTTC. Residues: CASSLAPGQGFDGYTF.

This chain connects TRBV7-9 to TRBJ1-5; D is unclear. The CDR3 sequence is 15 residues long. Germline CDR1 and CDR2: SEHNR and FQNEAQ (reference sequence). V lost 3 bases, J lost 0 bases, and 9 bases lay in between. The CDR3 nucleotides read TGTGCCAGCAGCTTGAGTGACACTAGCAATCAGCCCCAGCATTTT. Its protein is CASSLSDTSNQPQHF.

The sample holds many counts of this clonotype. The J gene is TRBJ2-5, the V gene TRBV7-9, with 8 bases that match TRBD2. CDR1 is SEHNR and CDR2 is FQNEAQ in the germline V gene (reference sequence). Trimming at V came to 5 bases and at J to 3 bases, leaving 8 bases not matched to a gene. CDR3 size: 15 residues. CDR3 DNA sequence: TGTGCCAGCAGCCCAGGTAGCGGGGAAAAAGAGACCCAGTACTTC. Translating gives CASSPGSGEKETQYF.

V is TRBV27 and J is TRBJ1-1; D uncertain. Trimming removed 1 base from V and 4 bases from J, with 7 bases in between. The CDR3 contains 13 residues. Germline V CDR1 and CDR2: MNHEY, SMNVEV (reference sequence). CDR3 loop: CASSLFGSTEAFF. In nucleotides, the CDR3 is TGTGCCAGCAGTTTATTTGGGTCCACTGAAGCTTTCTTT.

This clonotype was counted between two and nine times. V usage is TRBV9 and J usage is TRBJ2-2; D might be TRBD1 or TRBD2, each matching 6 bases. The CDR3 has 12 residues. V lost 6 bases, J lost 6 bases, and 9 bases lay in between. Germline values: CDR1 SGDLS, CDR2 YYNGEE. CDR3 bases: TGTGCCAGCATGGGGGGCGCCGGGGAGCTGTTTTTT. It yields the protein CASMGGAGELFF.

The rearrangement links TRBV7-9 to TRBJ2-3; a possible D gene is TRBD1 (5 bases). V lost 4 bases and J lost 2, with 13 bases in between. The CDR3 has 15 amino acids. CDR1 is SEHNR, CDR2 FQNEAQ, per germline (reference sequence). The CDR3 region has the DNA TGTGCCAGCAGCTCCAGGGAAGAGGACACAGATACGCAGTATTTT. It specifies CASSSREEDTDTQYF.

For this clonotype: A much larger clone is a single base away; this may be a read error. The chain is built from TRBV7-6 and TRBJ1-6; the D gene is possibly TRBD1 (6 bases). CDR3 length: 17 residues. In germline, CDR1 is SGHVS, CDR2 FNYEAQ. The CDR3 DNA is TGTGCCAGCAGCTCCGAGGGAGGGGGAGTCTATAATTCACCCCTCGACTTT. This codes for CASSSEGGGVYNSPLDF.

In its sample, this clonotype was seen a few times. The chain employs TRBV7-8 and TRBJ1-4; D remains ambiguous. This CDR3 region has 15 residues. Germline CDR1 is SGHVS and CDR2 is FQNEAQ. Trimming removed 1 base at V and 3 bases at J, with 9 bases between. The CDR3 DNA is TGTGCCAGCAGCTTAGTAACCGCCTCTAATGAAAAACTGTTTTTT. Residues: CASSLVTASNEKLFF.

This chain joins TRBV28 and TRBJ1-3; 8 nucleotides align to TRBD1. The CDR3 runs 14 residues. Germline V CDR1 and CDR2: MDHEN, SYDVKM. The V and J ends lost 6 bases and 2 bases, in that order; junction bases with no gene match: 3. This CDR3 reads CASRDRGAGNTIYF. The CDR3 DNA reads TGTGCCAGCAGAGACAGGGGCGCTGGAAACACCATATATTTT.